These 11 T cell receptor beta chains were sequenced from one sample in a study of control samples from healthy donors and cancer patients. Using immunoSEQ multiplex PCR, the repertoire was profiled, and TCRdb retains in-frame clones only, with some absent. The sample has around 190,000 clones, about 90% seen once; the top ten hold about 1.4%. Material for sequencing was blood. These receptors were collected from a woman between 45 and 60 years old in good health.

CDR3 amino acids: CASSPPGAASTDTQYF. The CDR3 bases are TGTGCCAGCTCACCACCGGGAGCGGCGAGCACAGATACGCAGTATTTT. The rearrangement joins TRBV18 to TRBJ2-3; maybe TRBD2 (5 bases). The CDR3 runs 16 residues. The germline V and J ends were trimmed by 0 bases and 0 bases, with 10 bases remaining between them. Germline loops: CDR1 KGHSH, CDR2 LQKENI.

The chain uses TRBV9 and TRBJ2-7; the match to TRBD1 covers 10 bases. V was clipped by 3 bases and J by 5 bases; unmatched bases: 8. The CDR3 sequence is 15 residues long. CDR1 SGDLS and CDR2 YYNGEE come from the germline V gene. Here the CDR3 DNA reads TGTGCCAGCAGCGGAGGGGGACAGGGGTCCCACGAGCAGTACTTC. It translates to CASSGGGQGSHEQYF.

This clone was seen once. This rearrangement joins TRBV7-3 to TRBJ1-1; D gene uncertain. The V gene lost 6 bases and the J gene lost 4 bases, with 12 bases spanning the gap. Per germline, CDR1 SGHTA and CDR2 FQGTGA. This CDR3 contains 13 residues. CDR3 coding DNA: TGTGCCAGCAGTCGATTCCCCCCCACTGAAGCTTTCTTT. Translated, it gives CASSRFPPTEAFF.

The V and J genes are TRBV5-1 and TRBJ2-1; D might be TRBD2 (6 bases). The CDR3 is made up of 15 amino acids. V was trimmed by 4 bases and J by 8 bases, leaving 19 bases between them. CDR1 is SGHRS, CDR2 YFSETQ, per germline. The CDR3 sequence is CASSPGDGAIDEQFF. The CDR3, as DNA: TGCGCCAGCAGCCCGGGAGACGGGGCGATCGATGAGCAGTTCTTC.

V usage is TRBV27 and J usage is TRBJ2-1, with a tentative D call TRBD2 (6 bases). The CDR3 spans 15 residues. Germline CDR1 is MNHEY and CDR2 is SMNVEV (reference sequence). The ends were cut back, 2 bases at V and 3 bases at J, with 11 bases in the middle. This CDR3 reads CASSLGQRVYNEQFF. In DNA form, the CDR3 reads TGTGCCAGCAGTTTAGGCCAGCGGGTCTACAATGAGCAGTTCTTC.

This sequence joins TRBV7-3 and TRBJ2-1; D not certain. Germline-derived CDR1 and CDR2 are SGHTA and FQGTGA. The V and J ends lost 6 bases and 7 bases respectively, with 16 bases between them. CDR3 length: 14 amino acids. CDR3 DNA sequence: TGTGCCAGCAGTAGAGGTGGGTCTCGGAATGAGCAGTTCTTC. Amino acids: CASSRGGSRNEQFF.

The rearrangement links TRBV6-5 to TRBJ2-7; TRBD2 is a possible D gene (5 bases). Germline assignment: CDR1 MNHEY and CDR2 SVGAGI. The CDR3 covers 11 residues. The V end was cut by 2 bases, the J end by 8 bases, with 7 bases between. This CDR3 reads CASSYDYKQYF. The CDR3 DNA follows: TGTGCCAGCAGTTACGACTATAAGCAGTACTTC.

This sequence joins TRBV28 and TRBJ1-1; TRBD1 aligns across 8 bases. There are 16 residues in the CDR3. V lost 4 bases and J lost 1; bases outside the gene matches: 8. Germline V gives CDR1 MDHEN, CDR2 SYDVKM. CDR3 protein: CASSSGQGLENTEAFF. CDR3 DNA: TGTGCCAGCAGTTCAGGACAGGGATTGGAGAACACTGAAGCTTTCTTT.

The CDR3 DNA is TGCGCCAGCAGCTTGGTGGTAGCGGGAGAGGGTGAGCAGTTCTTC. Its translation is CASSLVVAGEGEQFF. The chain recombines TRBV5-1 with TRBJ2-1, with TRBD2 matching 9 bases. Germline loops: CDR1 SGHRS, CDR2 YFSETQ. The CDR3 sequence is 15 residues long. V lost 0 bases, J lost 9 bases, and 7 bases stayed unmatched.

Here the CDR3 reads CSVIIDGFYEQYF. The CDR3 DNA follows: TGCAGCGTTATTATTGACGGGTTCTACGAGCAGTACTTC. The chain has TRBV29-1 and TRBJ2-7, with D unclear. The germline gives CDR1 SQVTM, CDR2 ANQGSEA. This CDR3 spans 13 amino acids. Trimming removed 5 bases at V and 3 bases at J, with 14 bases between.

The chain couples TRBV19 to TRBJ1-5; 10 nucleotides match TRBD1. Germline trimming cut 3 bases from V and 5 bases from J; bases unmatched to any gene: 4. Germline-derived CDR1 and CDR2 are LNHDA and SQIVND (reference sequence). This CDR3 region has 15 residues. The chain's CDR3 is CASSMRTGGYQPQHF. DNA for the CDR3: TGTGCCAGTAGTATGAGGACAGGGGGGTATCAGCCCCAGCATTTT.